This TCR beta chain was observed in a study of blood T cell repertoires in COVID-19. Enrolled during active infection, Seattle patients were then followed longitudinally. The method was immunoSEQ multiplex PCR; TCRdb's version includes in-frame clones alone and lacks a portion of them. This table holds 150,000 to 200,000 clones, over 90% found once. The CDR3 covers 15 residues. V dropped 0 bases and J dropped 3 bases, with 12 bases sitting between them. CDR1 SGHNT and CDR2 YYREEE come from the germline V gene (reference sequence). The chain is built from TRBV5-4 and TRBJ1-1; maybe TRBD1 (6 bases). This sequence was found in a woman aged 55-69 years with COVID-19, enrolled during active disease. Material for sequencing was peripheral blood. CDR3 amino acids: CASSLERQGYTEAFF. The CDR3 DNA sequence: TGTGCCAGCAGCTTGGAGAGGCAGGGGTACACTGAAGCTTTCTTT.